This section outlines one TCR beta chain sequence together with its context. Its antigen remains unidentified. This sample is drawn from a study of T cell repertoires in cytomegalovirus infection. Study details: HLA-B-restricted CMV epitopes that are well studied, plus recently identified HLA-C-restricted ones, were used by the study. Whole-study results and caveats: Frequencies of public TCR beta families were cumulated, and this identified carriers of CMV plus the relevant HLA. Ex vivo responses were dominated by HLA-C-restricted CMV-specific TCR beta clonotypes.

TCRdb ran MiXCR on the reads and lists one entry per CDR3 protein. The sample includes about 78,000 distinct CDR3 sequences, around 42% seen only once; the top ten take approximately 93%. Germline CDR1 DFQATT, CDR2 SNEGSKA (reference sequence). After removal of 5 bases from V and 2 bases from J, the junction contained 2 bases not matched to a gene. The CDR3 length is 14 residues. The sequence was obtained from a human donor in good health (CMV status not recorded). Some clones in this sample may be carry-over from other donors' samples. Sequenced material: CD8+ T cells from cultured PBMCs, taken from culture after CMV antigen stimulation. J is TRBJ1-5 and V is TRBV20-1, with 11 bases lining up with TRBD1. DNA for the CDR3: TGCAGTGCTCGGGACAGGGGGGGCAATCAGCCCCAGCATTTT. Its translation: CSARDRGGNQPQHF.